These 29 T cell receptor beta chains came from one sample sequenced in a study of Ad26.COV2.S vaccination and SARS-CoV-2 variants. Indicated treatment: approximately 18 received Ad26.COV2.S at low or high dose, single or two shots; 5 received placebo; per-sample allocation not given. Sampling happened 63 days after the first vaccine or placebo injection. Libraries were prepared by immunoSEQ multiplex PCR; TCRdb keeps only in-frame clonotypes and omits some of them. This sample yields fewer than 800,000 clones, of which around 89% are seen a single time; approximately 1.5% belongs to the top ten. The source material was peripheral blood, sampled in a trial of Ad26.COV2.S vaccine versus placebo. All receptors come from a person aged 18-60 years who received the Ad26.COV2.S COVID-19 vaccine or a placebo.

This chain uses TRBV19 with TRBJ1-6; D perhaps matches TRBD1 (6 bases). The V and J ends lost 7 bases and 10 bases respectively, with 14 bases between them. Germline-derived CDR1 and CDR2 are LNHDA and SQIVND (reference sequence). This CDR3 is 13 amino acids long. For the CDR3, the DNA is TGTGCCAGTACAATGGGGGCAGGATCACCCCTCCACTTT. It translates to CASTMGAGSPLHF.

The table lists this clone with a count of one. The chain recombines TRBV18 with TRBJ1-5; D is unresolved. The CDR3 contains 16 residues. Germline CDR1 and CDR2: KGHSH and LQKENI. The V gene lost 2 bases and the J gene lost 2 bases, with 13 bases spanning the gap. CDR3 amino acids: CASSPGPARGNQPQHF. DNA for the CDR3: TGTGCCAGCTCACCAGGACCCGCAAGGGGCAATCAGCCCCAGCATTTT.

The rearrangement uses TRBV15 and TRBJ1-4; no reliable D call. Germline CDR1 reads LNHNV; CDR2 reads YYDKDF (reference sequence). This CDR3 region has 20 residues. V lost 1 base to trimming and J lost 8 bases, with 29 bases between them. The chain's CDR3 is CATSRGRGMAVRSPAEKLFF. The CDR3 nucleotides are TGTGCCACCAGCAGAGGGAGAGGTATGGCAGTCCGTAGCCCTGCGGAAAAACTGTTTTTT.

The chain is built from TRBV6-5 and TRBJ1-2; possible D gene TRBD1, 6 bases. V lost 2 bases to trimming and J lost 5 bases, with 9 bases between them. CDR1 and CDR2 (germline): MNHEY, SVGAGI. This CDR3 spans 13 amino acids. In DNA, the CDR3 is TGTGCCAGCAGTTACCAACAGGGTTATGGCTACACCTTC. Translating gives CASSYQQGYGYTF.

CDR3 bases: TGTGCCAGCAGCTTAAGTGATAAGGGTCAGCCCCAGCATTTT. Translating gives CASSLSDKGQPQHF. The rearrangement links TRBV11-1 to TRBJ1-5; D remains ambiguous. Germline V gene lookup returns CDR1 SGHAT and CDR2 FQDESV (reference sequence). Trimming removed 2 bases at V and 6 bases at J, with 11 bases between. The CDR3 spans 14 residues.

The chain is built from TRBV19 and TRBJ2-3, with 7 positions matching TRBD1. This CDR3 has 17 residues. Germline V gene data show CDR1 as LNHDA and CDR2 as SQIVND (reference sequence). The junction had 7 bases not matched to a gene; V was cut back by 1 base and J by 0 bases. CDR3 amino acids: CASSIGGGQPSTDTQYF. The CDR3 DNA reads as TGTGCCAGTAGTATAGGAGGGGGACAGCCGAGCACAGATACGCAGTATTTT.

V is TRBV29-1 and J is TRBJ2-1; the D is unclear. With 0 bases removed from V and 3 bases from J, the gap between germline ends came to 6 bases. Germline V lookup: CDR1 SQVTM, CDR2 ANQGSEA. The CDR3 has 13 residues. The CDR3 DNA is TGCAGCGTTGAAGAGGGCAGCTACAATGAGCAGTTCTTC. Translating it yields CSVEEGSYNEQFF.

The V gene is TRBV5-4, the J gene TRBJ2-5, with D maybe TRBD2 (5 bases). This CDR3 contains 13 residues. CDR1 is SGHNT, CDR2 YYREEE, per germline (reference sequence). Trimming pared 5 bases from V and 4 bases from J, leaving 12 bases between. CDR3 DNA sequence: TGTGCCAGCAGAGGGAGTTCTTCAGAGACCCAGTACTTC. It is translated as CASRGSSSETQYF.

The CDR3 coding sequence is TGCGCCAGCAGCGCGGTGGGCTCACCCCTCCACTTT. As protein: CASSAVGSPLHF. This chain joins TRBV4-3 and TRBJ1-6; D is unclear. Germline V gene lookup returns CDR1 LGHNA and CDR2 YSLEER. Trimming removed 5 bases at V and 10 bases at J, with 9 bases between. The CDR3 covers 12 residues.

CDR3: CASSQVSWGANNEKLFF. The CDR3 DNA sequence: TGTGCCAGCAGCCAAGTTTCATGGGGGGCAAATAATGAAAAACTGTTTTTT. The rearrangement uses TRBV3-1 (or the pseudogene TRBV3-2) and TRBJ1-4, with D possibly TRBD1 on 6 matching bases. Germline V gives CDR1 LGHDT, CDR2 YNNKEL (reference sequence). Trimming shortened V by 1 base and J by 4 bases, and 16 bases separated the two germline ends. This CDR3 comprises 17 residues.

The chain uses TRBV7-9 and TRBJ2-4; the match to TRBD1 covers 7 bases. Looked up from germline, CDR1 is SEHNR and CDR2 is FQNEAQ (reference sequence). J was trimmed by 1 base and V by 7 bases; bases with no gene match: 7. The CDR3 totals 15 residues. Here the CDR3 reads CASTPQGGAKNIQYF. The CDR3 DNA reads TGTGCCAGCACTCCTCAAGGGGGCGCCAAAAACATTCAGTACTTC.

The chain's CDR3 is CAISASWTRANYGYTF. DNA of the CDR3: TGTGCCATCAGTGCTTCCTGGACGAGAGCTAACTATGGCTACACCTTC. V usage is TRBV10-3 and J usage is TRBJ1-2; D is undetermined. From germline, CDR1 is ENHRY and CDR2 SYGVKD. Trimming shortened V by 4 bases and J by 0 bases, and 15 bases separated the two germline ends. The CDR3 runs 16 residues.

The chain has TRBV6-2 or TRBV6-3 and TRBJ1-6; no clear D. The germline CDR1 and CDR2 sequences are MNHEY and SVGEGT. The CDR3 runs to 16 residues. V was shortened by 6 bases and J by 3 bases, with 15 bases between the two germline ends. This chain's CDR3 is CASSFSETVYNSPLHF. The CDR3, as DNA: TGTGCCAGCAGCTTCAGCGAAACTGTCTATAATTCACCCCTCCACTTT.

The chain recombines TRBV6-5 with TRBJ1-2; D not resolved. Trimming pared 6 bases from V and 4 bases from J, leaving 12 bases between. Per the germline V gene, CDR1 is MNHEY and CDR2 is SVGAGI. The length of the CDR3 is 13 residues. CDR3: CASSTGSLYGYTF. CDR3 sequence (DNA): TGTGCCAGCAGCACCGGGAGCCTCTATGGCTACACCTTC.

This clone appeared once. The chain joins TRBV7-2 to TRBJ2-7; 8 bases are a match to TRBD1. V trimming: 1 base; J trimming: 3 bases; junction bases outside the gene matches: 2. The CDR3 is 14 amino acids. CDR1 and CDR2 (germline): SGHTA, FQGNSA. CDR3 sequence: CASSLDTGGYEQYF. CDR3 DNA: TGTGCCAGCAGCTTAGATACAGGGGGCTACGAGCAGTACTTC.

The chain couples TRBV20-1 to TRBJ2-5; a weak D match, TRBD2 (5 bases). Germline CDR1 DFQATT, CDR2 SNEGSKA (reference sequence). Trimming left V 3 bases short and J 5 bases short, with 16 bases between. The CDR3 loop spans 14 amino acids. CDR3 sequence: CSASWTTTGETQYF. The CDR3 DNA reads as TGCAGTGCTAGTTGGACGACCACGGGGGAGACCCAGTACTTC.

The CDR3 DNA is TGTGCCAGCAGCCGCTCTAGCGCCCCTAGCACAGATACGCAGTATTTT. This codes for CASSRSSAPSTDTQYF. This chain connects TRBV3-1 (or the pseudogene TRBV3-2) to TRBJ2-3, with D perhaps matching TRBD2 (6 bases). The CDR3 loop spans 16 amino acids. Germline-derived CDR1 and CDR2 are LGHDT and YNNKEL (reference sequence). Deletions cut 4 bases from V and 0 bases from J, with 14 bases between.

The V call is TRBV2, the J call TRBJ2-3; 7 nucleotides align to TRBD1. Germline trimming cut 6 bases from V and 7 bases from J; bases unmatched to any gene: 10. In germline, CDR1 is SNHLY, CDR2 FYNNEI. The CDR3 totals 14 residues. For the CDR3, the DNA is TGTGCCAGCAGGGTAGGGGGCCCGGGATATACGCAGTATTTT. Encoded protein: CASRVGGPGYTQYF. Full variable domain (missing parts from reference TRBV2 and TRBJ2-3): EPEVTQTPSHQVTQMGQEVILRCVPISNHLYFYWYRQILGQKVEFLVSFYNNEISEKSEIFDDQFSVERPDGSNFTLKIRSTKLEDSAMYFCASRVGGPGYTQYFGPGTRLTVL.

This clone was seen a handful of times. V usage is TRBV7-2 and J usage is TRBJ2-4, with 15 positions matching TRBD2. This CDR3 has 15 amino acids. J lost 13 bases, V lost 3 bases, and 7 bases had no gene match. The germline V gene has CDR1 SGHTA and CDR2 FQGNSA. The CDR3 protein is CASSLGLAGGRPQYF. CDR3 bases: TGTGCCAGCAGCTTGGGACTAGCGGGGGGCCGTCCCCAGTACTTC.

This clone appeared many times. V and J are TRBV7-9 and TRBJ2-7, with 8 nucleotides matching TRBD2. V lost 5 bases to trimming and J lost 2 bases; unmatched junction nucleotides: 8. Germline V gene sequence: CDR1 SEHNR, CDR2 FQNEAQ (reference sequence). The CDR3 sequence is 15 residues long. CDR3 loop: CASSLSGDIPYEQYF. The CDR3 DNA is TGTGCCAGCAGCCTTAGCGGGGACATACCCTACGAGCAGTACTTC.

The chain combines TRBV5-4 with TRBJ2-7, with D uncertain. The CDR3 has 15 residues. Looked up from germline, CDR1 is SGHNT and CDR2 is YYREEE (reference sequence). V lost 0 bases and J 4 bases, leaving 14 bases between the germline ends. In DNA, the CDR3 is TGTGCCAGCAGCTTGGACCCGTCAGGCCTGTACGAGCAGTACTTC. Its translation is CASSLDPSGLYEQYF.

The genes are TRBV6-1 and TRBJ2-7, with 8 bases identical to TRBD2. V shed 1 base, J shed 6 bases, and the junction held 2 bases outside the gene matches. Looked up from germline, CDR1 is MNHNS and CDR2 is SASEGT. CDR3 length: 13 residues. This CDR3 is CASSEVLAVEQYF. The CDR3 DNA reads TGTGCCAGCAGTGAAGTACTAGCGGTCGAGCAGTACTTC.

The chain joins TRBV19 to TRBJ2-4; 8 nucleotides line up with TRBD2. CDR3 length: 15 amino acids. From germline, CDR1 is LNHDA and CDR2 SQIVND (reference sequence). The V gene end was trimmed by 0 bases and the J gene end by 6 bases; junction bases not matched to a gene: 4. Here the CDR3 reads CASSIDTGRVNIQYF. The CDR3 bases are TGTGCCAGTAGTATAGATACCGGGAGGGTAAACATTCAGTACTTC.

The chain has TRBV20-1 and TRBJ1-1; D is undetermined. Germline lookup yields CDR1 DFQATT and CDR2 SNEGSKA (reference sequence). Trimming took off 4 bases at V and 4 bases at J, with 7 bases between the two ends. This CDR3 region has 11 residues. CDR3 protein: CSATRGTEAFF. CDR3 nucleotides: TGCAGTGCTACCAGAGGCACTGAAGCTTTCTTT.

This CDR3 is CASSTRDGPYEQYF. Here the CDR3 DNA reads TGTGCCAGTAGTACGCGGGACGGCCCCTACGAGCAGTACTTC. V gene TRBV19 combines with J gene TRBJ2-7; D is perhaps TRBD2 (6 bases). The CDR3 runs 14 residues. V shed 4 bases and J shed 2 bases, with 12 bases lying between them. From germline, CDR1 is LNHDA and CDR2 SQIVND (reference sequence).

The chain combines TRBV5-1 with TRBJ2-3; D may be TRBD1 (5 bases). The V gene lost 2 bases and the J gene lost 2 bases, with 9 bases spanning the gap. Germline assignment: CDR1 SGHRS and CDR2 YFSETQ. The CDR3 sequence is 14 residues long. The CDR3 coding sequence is TGCGCCAGCAGCTTCAAGGGGCCCACAGATACGCAGTATTTT. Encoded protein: CASSFKGPTDTQYF.

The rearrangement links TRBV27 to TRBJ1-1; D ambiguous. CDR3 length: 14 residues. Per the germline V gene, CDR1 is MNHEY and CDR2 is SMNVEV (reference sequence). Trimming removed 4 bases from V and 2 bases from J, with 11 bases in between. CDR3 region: CASSYRGGNTEAFF. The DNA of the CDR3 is TGTGCCAGCAGTTATCGGGGTGGTAACACTGAAGCTTTCTTT.

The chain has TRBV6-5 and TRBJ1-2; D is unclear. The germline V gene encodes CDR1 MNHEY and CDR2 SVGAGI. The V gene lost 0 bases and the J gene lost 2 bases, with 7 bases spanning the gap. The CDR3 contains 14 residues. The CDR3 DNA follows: TGTGCCAGCAGTTACTCGTTTCCCAACTATGGCTACACCTTC. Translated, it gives CASSYSFPNYGYTF.

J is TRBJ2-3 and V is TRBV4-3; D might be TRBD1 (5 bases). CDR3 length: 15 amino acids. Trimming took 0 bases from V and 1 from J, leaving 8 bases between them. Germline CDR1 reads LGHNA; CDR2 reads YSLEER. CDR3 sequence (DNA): TGCGCCAGCAGCCAAGACAGGGTCGGCACAGATACGCAGTATTTT. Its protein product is CASSQDRVGTDTQYF.